This record covers a single TCR beta chain. V dropped 3 bases and J dropped 6; count of bases not matched to a gene: 7. Germline CDR1 MNHEY, CDR2 SMNVEV (reference sequence). The CDR3 contains 15 residues. This sample is part of a study of CD8 T cells in Susac syndrome. Sequencing targeted TCR beta in T cells from blood (CD8+ and CD4+). The multiple sclerosis controls were treatment-naive patients with relapsing-remitting disease that was stable or active. TEMRA cells were FACS-enriched, and CD8+ and CD4+ T cells were isolated negatively. The RNA input was roughly 0.5 to 1 ug, and it was reverse transcribed with random hexamers. TCRdb re-called the immunoSEQ multiplex PCR reads through MiXCR, storing one row per CDR3 protein. The sample includes 100,000 to 150,000 distinct CDR3 sequences, approximately 95% seen only once; the top ten take 0.25% to 0.35%.

The chain has TRBV27 and TRBJ2-3; TRBD1 aligns across 9 bases. Sequencing was carried out using CD8+ T cells from PBMCs. This receptor was taken from a human donor with multiple sclerosis. The CDR3 reads CASSFGDREVDTQYF. The CDR3 DNA follows: TGTGCCAGCAGTTTCGGGGACAGGGAGGTCGATACGCAGTATTTT.